Sequencing of this T cell receptor beta chain was carried out in a study of blood T cell repertoires in COVID-19. Across the study: Samples came from the United States, Italy and Spain, spanning acute and convalescent COVID-19. Nucleic acid was either cDNA or gDNA, and it came from T cells, B-cell-depleted T cells, or PBMCs.

In the original analysis: Amplification of reference gene primers provided the estimated nucleated cell counts. Using immunoSEQ multiplex PCR, the repertoire was profiled, and TCRdb retains in-frame clones only, with some absent. V, J and clone size were drawn from that table, and D and trimming were deduced from the DNA. This sample has 95,000 to 150,000 clones, with roughly 77% found just once. Sequenced input: peripheral blood. The clonotype comes from a man in his 60s with active or convalescent COVID-19.

CDR3 nucleotide sequence: TGTGCCAGCCAACTAGGGGGGGGGCATGGATTTGCGGGAGACCCGAATGAGCAGTTCTTC. Translation: CASQLGGGHGFAGDPNEQFF. The chain links TRBV14 to TRBJ2-1; D possibly corresponds to TRBD2 (7 bases). The germline V and J ends were trimmed by 8 bases and 7 bases, with 36 bases remaining between them. Germline-derived CDR1 and CDR2 are SGHDN and FVKESK. The CDR3 covers 20 residues.